Following are 3 T cell receptor beta chains from one sample sequenced in a study of T cell changes during pregnancy in multiple sclerosis (dated by TCRdb to the late 2010s). Receptor amplification or capture employed the immunoSEQ multiplex PCR assay. The source is immuneACCESS, and TCRdb retained only in-frame sequences with V and J called. Part of the clones is not carried over; for the studies checked, unresolved V genes explain less than half of this, and the remainder is unexplained. A total of 49,000 or so clones appear in this sample, approximately 90% of them only once. The top ten clonotypes cover approximately 0.41% of the sample. Here the sequenced sample was CD4+ T cells from peripheral blood mononuclear cells, taken in the second trimester of pregnancy. Every receptor here comes from a female donor in good health, enrolled as a control in a pregnancy study.

The chain has TRBV2 and TRBJ2-2; the match to TRBD1 covers 8 bases. This CDR3 contains 14 residues. Trimming at V came to 1 base and at J to 8 bases, leaving 3 bases not matched to a gene. Germline CDR1 is SNHLY and CDR2 is FYNNEI. CDR3 residues: CASSEGQGTGELFF. CDR3 nucleotides: TGTGCCAGCAGTGAAGGACAGGGGACGGGGGAGCTGTTTTTT.

The chain combines TRBV4-3 with TRBJ1-3; a possible D gene is TRBD1 (5 bases). The CDR3 length is 14 residues. Germline V lookup: CDR1 LGHNA, CDR2 YSLEER. V was shortened by 0 bases and J by 11 bases, with 14 bases between the two germline ends. CDR3 DNA: TGCGCCAGCAGCCAAGAAGGGTTGGGGGGTTCCATATATTTT. As protein: CASSQEGLGGSIYF.

The count of this clone is one. The rearrangement uses TRBV6-1 and TRBJ1-1; 9 nucleotides agree with TRBD1. CDR1 is MNHNS and CDR2 is SASEGT in the germline V gene. V dropped 6 bases and J dropped 7; count of bases not matched to a gene: 6. This CDR3 is built from 13 residues. This chain's CDR3 is CASRADRGDEAFF. The CDR3 DNA reads as TGTGCCAGCAGAGCGGACAGGGGTGATGAAGCTTTCTTT.